Below, one T cell receptor beta chain is given with its context. Participants spanned ages 18 to 89 years and resided in roughly 22 US areas. This sample is part of a study of blood T cell repertoires in COVID-19. The CDR3 sequence is 15 residues long. Per germline, CDR1 LNHDA and CDR2 SQIVND (reference sequence). V lost 2 bases and J 4 bases, leaving 15 bases between the germline ends. Profiled with immunoSEQ multiplex PCR; TCRdb holds only in-frame clones, not every one. The sample contains a few hundred thousand clones, roughly 90% of which appear only once. Specimen: PBMCs or T cells enriched from blood (not recorded which). V is TRBV19 and J is TRBJ2-7; TRBD1 is a possible D gene (6 bases). The receptor was isolated from a woman aged 18-29 years with acute COVID-19. CDR3 sequence reads: CASSIKRGKTYEQYF. Here the CDR3 DNA reads TGTGCCAGTAGTATAAAAAGGGGGAAGACTTACGAGCAGTACTTC.